The next 3 T cell receptor beta chains were all read from a single sample in a study of response to subunit inactivated influenza vaccine. TCRdb re-derived calls from the RT-PCR reads in MiXCR, one entry per CDR3 protein. Here the sample spans over 800,000 distinct CDR3 sequences, about 20% being singletons. Here the sequenced sample was PBMCs from blood, taken around 5 days after vaccination. These receptors all stem from a man between 50 and 59 years old who received an inactivated influenza vaccine.

In this sample, this clonotype turned up a few times. The chain uses TRBV15 and TRBJ1-6, with 8 bases matching TRBD1. CDR1 and CDR2 from the germline V gene are LNHNV and YYDKDF (reference sequence). The V gene end was trimmed by 4 bases and the J gene end by 14 bases; junction bases not matched to a gene: 7. The CDR3 runs 13 residues. DNA of the CDR3: TGTGCCACCAGCACGGAGACAGGGGCGACCCTCCACTTT. Its protein product is CATSTETGATLHF. Full variable domain (missing parts from reference TRBV15 and TRBJ1-6): DAMVIQNPRYQVTQFGKPVTLSCSQTLNHNVMYWYQQKSSQAPKLLFHYYDKDFNNEADTPDNFQSRRPNTSFCFLDIRSPGLGDTAMYLCATSTETGATLHFGNGTRLTVT.

This clonotype was picked up a small number of times. The chain employs TRBV6-5 and TRBJ2-3; D call uncertain. Looked up from germline, CDR1 is MNHEY and CDR2 is SVGAGI. V dropped 2 bases and J dropped 4 bases, with 10 bases sitting between them. The CDR3 has 14 residues. The CDR3 bases are TGTGCCAGCAGTTACCTTGTTTCGTCAGATACGCAGTATTTT. This gives the protein CASSYLVSSDTQYF.

The gene calls are TRBV29-1 and TRBJ1-4; D is possibly TRBD1 (6 bases). Trimming pared 2 bases from V and 8 bases from J, leaving 12 bases between. The germline CDR1 and CDR2 sequences are SQVTM and ANQGSEA. The CDR3 loop spans 13 amino acids. The chain's CDR3 is CSVERGGGEKLFF. For the CDR3, the DNA is TGCAGCGTTGAACGAGGGGGAGGCGAAAAACTGTTTTTT.